The 20 T cell receptor beta chains given below trace back to one sample, sequenced in a study of blood T cells in healthy people across ages. A sample-barcoded 5' primer and a J-beta primer mix were used in a second PCR of roughly 7 to 11 cycles. TCRdb re-derived calls from the 5' RACE reads in MiXCR, one entry per CDR3 protein. In the table there are hundreds of thousands of distinct CDR3 sequences, roughly 48% of which are singletons. Sequencing was performed on blood. Source of these receptors: a man aged 80 or over in good health.

The chain has TRBV10-3 and TRBJ1-5, with D possibly matching TRBD1 (5 bases). V was cut by 5 bases and J by 6 bases, with 14 bases left in between. The CDR3 loop spans 14 amino acids. CDR1 and CDR2 from the germline V gene are ENHRY and SYGVKD. The DNA for the CDR3 is TGTGCCATCAGTCACGACCGGGACGGTCAGCCCCAGCATTTT. Translating gives CAISHDRDGQPQHF.

The rearrangement joins TRBV6-5 to TRBJ2-5, with D tentatively TRBD1 (6 bases). Per the germline V gene, CDR1 is MNHEY and CDR2 is SVGAGI. The germline V and J ends were trimmed by 5 bases and 7 bases, with 17 bases remaining between them. This CDR3 comprises 14 residues. The DNA for the CDR3 is TGTGCCAGCAGTGCAACAGGGTACGGGATGACCCAGTACTTC. This sequence encodes CASSATGYGMTQYF.

CDR3 nucleotides: TGTGCCAGCAGCATTTTACAGGGGGCAAGTTCACCCCTCCACTTT. As protein: CASSILQGASSPLHF. The chain uses TRBV7-9 and TRBJ1-6; 9 nucleotides line up with TRBD1. Germline CDR1 and CDR2: SEHNR and FQNEAQ (reference sequence). V shed 5 bases, J shed 9 bases, and the junction held 8 bases outside the gene matches. The CDR3 runs 15 residues.

This chain connects TRBV27 to TRBJ2-5; 9 bases fit TRBD2. The CDR3 sequence is 14 residues long. After removal of 6 bases from V and 4 bases from J, the junction contained 6 bases not matched to a gene. Germline V lookup: CDR1 MNHEY, CDR2 SMNVEV (reference sequence). The CDR3 DNA is TGTGCCAGCAGCCAGCGGGGGGACGGAGAGACCCAGTACTTC. Residues: CASSQRGDGETQYF.

V and J are TRBV27 and TRBJ2-4, with 9 bases identical to TRBD1. The J call may be wrong; the DNA end is better matched by TRBJ2-7. The CDR3 is 15 residues long. Germline loops: CDR1 MNHEY, CDR2 SMNVEV (reference sequence). In nucleotides, the CDR3 is TGTGCCAGCAGCCCCAGACTCACAGGGGGCGACGAGCAGTACTTC. Protein product: CASSPRLTGGDEQYF.

The chain carries TRBV9 and TRBJ2-7; a weak D match, TRBD1 (5 bases). This CDR3 has 16 residues. Germline V CDR1 and CDR2: SGDLS, YYNGEE. Trimming left V 0 bases short and J 4 bases short, with 17 bases between. CDR3 sequence: CASSVGSGRVTYEQYF. DNA for the CDR3: TGTGCCAGCAGCGTAGGCTCCGGCAGGGTAACTTACGAGCAGTACTTC.

This clonotype was found a few times. DNA of the CDR3: TGTGCCAGCAGCCTGAGCGGGGGGGGAATAAGCGAGCAGTACTTC. It yields the protein CASSLSGGGISEQYF. The chain recombines TRBV7-2 with TRBJ2-5; 10 bases fit TRBD2. Judging by the DNA end, TRBJ2-7 fits better; the J call may be wrong. Germline V gene data show CDR1 as SGHTA and CDR2 as FQGNSA. The CDR3 spans 15 residues.

This clonotype was observed at least ten times. The chain couples TRBV18 to TRBJ2-3; D ambiguous. V was clipped by 8 bases and J by 2 bases, with 14 bases between them. The CDR3 runs 14 residues. Germline lookup yields CDR1 KGHSH and CDR2 LQKENI. The CDR3, as DNA: TGTGCCAGCAGTTTAGGACGGTTCACAGATACGCAGTATTTT. Protein sequence: CASSLGRFTDTQYF.

Written as DNA, the CDR3 is TGTGCCAGCAGCTTAGCGCGCGGCGGGAGGGCCGGCTACGAGCAGTACTTC. Translating gives CASSLARGGRAGYEQYF. This chain links TRBV7-8 with TRBJ2-4; 9 nucleotides align to TRBD2. Near its end, the DNA agrees better with TRBJ2-7, so the J call may be wrong. The CDR3 consists of 17 residues. Germline loops: CDR1 SGHVS, CDR2 FQNEAQ.

The V call is TRBV9, the J call TRBJ2-5, with 9 bases lining up with TRBD2. The J call could be wrong; TRBJ2-7 is a better fit for the DNA end. This CDR3 spans 15 amino acids. CDR1 is SGDLS, CDR2 YYNGEE, per germline. The CDR3 sequence: CASSAGTAGGNEQYF. In nucleotides, the CDR3 is TGTGCCAGCAGCGCCGGGACAGCGGGGGGAAACGAGCAGTACTTC.

V usage is TRBV7-8 and J usage is TRBJ1-1; D ambiguous. Germline V gives CDR1 SGHVS, CDR2 FQNEAQ. The germline V and J ends were trimmed by 2 bases and 1 base, with 8 bases remaining between them. The CDR3 is made up of 14 amino acids. CDR3 region: CASSLIWKNTEAFF. The CDR3, as DNA: TGTGCCAGCAGCTTAATCTGGAAGAACACTGAAGCTTTCTTT.

The CDR3 reads CSALAPGLRYNEQFF. CDR3 nucleotide sequence: TGCAGTGCTCTGGCACCGGGACTACGATACAATGAGCAGTTCTTC. The chain couples TRBV20-1 to TRBJ2-1; 7 bases line up with TRBD2. The CDR3 sequence is 15 residues long. Trimming took 5 bases from V and 4 from J; bases not matched to a gene: 11. Germline lookup yields CDR1 DFQATT and CDR2 SNEGSKA (reference sequence).

The genes are TRBV7-2 and TRBJ2-5; TRBD2 matches 7 bases. This CDR3 contains 15 residues. The germline V gene encodes CDR1 SGHTA and CDR2 FQGNSA. V lost 0 bases, J lost 3 bases, and 4 bases stayed unmatched. The CDR3 bases are TGTGCCAGCAGCTTAGCGCGTGGGAGGGAAGAGACCCAGTACTTC. Its translation is CASSLARGREETQYF.

V gene TRBV6-6 combines with J gene TRBJ1-5, with D unresolved. Per germline, CDR1 MNHNY and CDR2 SVGAGI (reference sequence). This CDR3 has 15 residues. Deletions cut 0 bases from V and 1 base from J, with 7 bases between. The CDR3 spells CASSYSPVSNQPQHF. In nucleotides, the CDR3 is TGTGCCAGCAGTTACTCTCCAGTGAGCAATCAGCCCCAGCATTTT.

This clonotype was observed a single time. The chain uses TRBV4-2 and TRBJ1-6; D may be TRBD1 (5 bases). V lost 0 bases, J lost 8 bases, and 14 bases lay in between. CDR3 size: 16 residues. From germline, CDR1 is LGHNA and CDR2 YNFKEQ. The CDR3 protein is CASSQDGDRFDSPLHF. The CDR3 nucleotides read TGTGCCAGCAGCCAAGATGGGGACCGCTTTGATTCACCCCTCCACTTT.

This clonotype was observed a few times. One end of the junction fails to match germline, which may point to a read error. CDR3 loop: CSASAGPGTGGNQPQHF. In DNA form, the CDR3 reads TGCAGTGCTAGCGCGGGGCCAGGGACAGGGGGCAACCAGCCCCAGCATTTT. The rearrangement uses TRBV20-1 and TRBJ1-5; 12 nucleotides align to TRBD1. The CDR3 covers 17 residues. The V gene's germline CDR1 is DFQATT and CDR2 SNEGSKA (reference sequence).

This clonotype was detected only a few times. This chain uses TRBV7-2 with TRBJ2-3; no definite D call. This CDR3 has 12 residues. Trimming took off 3 bases at V and 5 bases at J, with 6 bases between the two ends. CDR1 SGHTA and CDR2 FQGNSA come from the germline V gene. The chain's CDR3 is CASSLSRDTQYF. CDR3 coding DNA: TGTGCCAGCAGCTTGTCAAGAGATACGCAGTATTTT.

This clonotype appeared a single time. The chain combines TRBV7-9 with TRBJ2-2, with 12 bases matching TRBD1. The CDR3 has 16 residues. V shed 3 bases and J 3 bases; nucleotides not matched to a gene: 2. Germline CDR1 reads SEHNR; CDR2 reads FQNEAQ (reference sequence). CDR3 nucleotides: TGTGCCAGCAGCTTGGGACAGGGGGCGGACACCGGGGAGCTGTTTTTT. Translating it yields CASSLGQGADTGELFF.

Points on this clonotype: Its ends do not fully match the called genes, so a read error is possible. V gene TRBV5-5 combines with J gene TRBJ2-3; no reliable D call. The CDR3 runs to 13 residues. Germline V gives CDR1 SGHKS, CDR2 YYEKEE (reference sequence). The CDR3 coding sequence is TGTGCCAGCAGCTTGATGGGTACAGATACGCTGTATTTT. It codes for CASSLMGTDTLYF.

The table lists this clonotype with a few counts. This sequence joins TRBV7-9 and TRBJ2-6, with no clear D. The V gene's germline CDR1 is SEHNR and CDR2 FQNEAQ (reference sequence). The CDR3 totals 14 residues. V was trimmed by 5 bases and J by 4 bases, leaving 9 bases between them. CDR3 sequence: CASSEDRGANVLTF. CDR3 in DNA: TGTGCCAGCAGCGAAGACCGCGGGGCCAACGTCCTGACTTTC. The full variable domain, in which reference TRBV7-9 and TRBJ2-6 provide the parts outside the CDR3, is DTGVSQNPRHKITKRGQNVTFRCDPISEHNRLYWYRQTLGQGPEFLTYFQNEAQLEKSRLLSDRFSAERPKGSFSTLEIQRTEQGDSAMYLCASSEDRGANVLTFGAGSRLTVL.